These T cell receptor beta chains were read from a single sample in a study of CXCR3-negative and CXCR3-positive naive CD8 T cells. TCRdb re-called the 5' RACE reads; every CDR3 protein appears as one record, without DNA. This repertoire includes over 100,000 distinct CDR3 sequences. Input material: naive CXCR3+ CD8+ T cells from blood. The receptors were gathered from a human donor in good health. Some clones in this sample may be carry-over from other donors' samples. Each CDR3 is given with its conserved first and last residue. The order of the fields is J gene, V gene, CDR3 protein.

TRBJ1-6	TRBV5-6	CASSLEDSPLHF
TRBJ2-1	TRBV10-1	CASGTGGRHEQFF
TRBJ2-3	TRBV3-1	CASRTDWRGQTSADTQYF
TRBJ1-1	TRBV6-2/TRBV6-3	CASTPPVWAGGHMNTEAFF
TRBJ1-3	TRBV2	CASSDSPSGNTIYF
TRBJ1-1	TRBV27	CASRGPGQVHPEAFF
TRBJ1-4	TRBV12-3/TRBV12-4	CASSSTVWGGNEKLFF
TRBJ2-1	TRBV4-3	CASSDSGGGYNEQFF
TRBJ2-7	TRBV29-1	CSVEGLRGDRVSYEQYF
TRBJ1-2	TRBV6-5	CASSYFGTVYGYTF
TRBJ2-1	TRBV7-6	CASSLATGYASYNEQFF
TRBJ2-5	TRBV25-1	CASSGGEDQYF
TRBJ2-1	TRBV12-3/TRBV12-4	CASSLALSPYNEQFF
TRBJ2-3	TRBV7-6	CASSWSGLAGVTDTQYF
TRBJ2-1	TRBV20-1	CSANWDSSYNEQFF
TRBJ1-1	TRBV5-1	CASSPALDYTEAFF
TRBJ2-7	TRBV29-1	CSVASGTGTNEQYF
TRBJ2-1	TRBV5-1	CASSVGAGANEQFF
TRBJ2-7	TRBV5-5	CASSPFPSTYEQYF
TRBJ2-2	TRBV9	CASSEREEYTGELFF
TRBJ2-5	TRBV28	CASSLGGKETQYF
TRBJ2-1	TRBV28	CASSPRLTIEQIF
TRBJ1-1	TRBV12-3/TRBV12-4	CASKHGANTEAFF
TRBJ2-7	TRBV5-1	CASSLRDPDPLERAYEQYF
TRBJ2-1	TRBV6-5	CASSYPPDRGKDEQFF
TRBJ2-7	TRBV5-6	CASSGGTGGEQYF
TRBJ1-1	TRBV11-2	CASSLDLRGTEAFF
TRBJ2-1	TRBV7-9	CASSGTVWYNEQFF
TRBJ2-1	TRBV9	CASSVYLGESSYNEQFF
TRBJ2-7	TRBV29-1	CSVPGTVLSEQYF
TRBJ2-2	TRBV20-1	CSARDLRSGTGELFF